This T cell receptor (beta chain) appears in the sequencing data of a study of cytomegalovirus exposure and HLA in healthy donors. The data were produced by immunoSEQ multiplex PCR, yet TCRdb's version contains in-frame clones alone and is incomplete. The sample has 120,000 or so clones; roughly 95% are singletons. Germline CDR1 reads SGHRS; CDR2 reads YFSETQ. This CDR3 contains 17 residues. V dropped 0 bases and J dropped 8 bases, with 20 bases sitting between them. The sequenced sample consisted of PBMCs. The J gene is TRBJ1-4, the V gene TRBV5-1; D remains ambiguous. This sequence originates from a man aged 18 to 30 in good health and CMV-seronegative. CDR3 nucleotides: TGCGCCAGCAGCTTGGTCCCAGGACTGGCCCGGAGGGAAAAACTGTTTTTT. Translation: CASSLVPGLARREKLFF.